The 20 T cell receptor beta chains below all came from one sample that was sequenced in a study of blood T cell repertoires in COVID-19. Assay: immunoSEQ multiplex PCR; the TCRdb copy retains only in-frame clones and omits some. The data contain 200,000 to 250,000 clones, approximately 88% of them singletons. The specimen sequenced was PBMCs or T cells enriched from blood (not recorded which). The receptors were gathered from a woman younger than 45 who had been exposed to COVID-19.

This chain uses TRBV11-3 with TRBJ1-3; 7 bases are shared with TRBD1. The CDR3 is 14 amino acids. Per the germline V gene, CDR1 is SGHNT and CDR2 is YENEEA. V shed 6 bases and J 8 bases; nucleotides not matched to a gene: 10. The CDR3 loop is CASRPTGNRDTIYF. The CDR3 DNA reads TGTGCCAGCAGGCCGACAGGGAATCGGGACACCATATATTTT.

The rearrangement uses TRBV27 and TRBJ2-1; TRBD2 matches 11 bases. V shed 3 bases, J shed 6 bases, and the junction held 4 bases outside the gene matches. The CDR3 covers 15 residues. CDR1 and CDR2 (germline): MNHEY, SMNVEV (reference sequence). For the CDR3, the DNA is TGTGCCAGCAGTTTCCTAGCGGGAGGAGGCAATGAGCAGTTCTTC. This codes for CASSFLAGGGNEQFF.

The chain is built from TRBV11-1 and TRBJ2-3, with TRBD1 matching over 11 bases. From germline, CDR1 is SGHAT and CDR2 FQDESV (reference sequence). With V trimmed by 5 bases and J by 4 bases, 5 bases remained unmatched. The CDR3 length is 15 residues. For the CDR3, the DNA is TGTGCCAGCAGCCGGGACAGGGGGACTTCAGATACGCAGTATTTT. Encoded protein: CASSRDRGTSDTQYF.

The V call is TRBV27, the J call TRBJ1-6, with 7 bases aligning to TRBD1. CDR1 is MNHEY, CDR2 SMNVEV, per germline (reference sequence). The CDR3 has 16 amino acids. J lost 7 bases, V lost 5 bases, and 11 bases had no gene match. The CDR3 DNA reads TGTGCCAGCAGTCCGTATTCAGGGGGTGGAAATTCACCCCTCCACTTT. This codes for CASSPYSGGGNSPLHF.

V usage is TRBV2 and J usage is TRBJ1-5, with 7 bases aligning to TRBD1. J was trimmed by 7 bases and V by 5 bases; bases with no gene match: 14. The germline CDR1 and CDR2 sequences are SNHLY and FYNNEI. This CDR3 has 16 amino acids. The CDR3 DNA reads TGTGCCAGCAGTCGACAGGGAGAGGGTCGGGGACAGCCCCAGCATTTT. This gives the protein CASSRQGEGRGQPQHF.

This clone was counted once. J is TRBJ2-7 and V is TRBV24-1; 7 bases fit TRBD1. Looked up from germline, CDR1 is KGHDR and CDR2 is SFDVKD. The J segment lost 4 bases and the V segment lost 4 bases, leaving 12 bases of the junction unmatched. There are 16 residues in the CDR3. CDR3 amino acids: CATSDPTGDGQYEQYF. CDR3 bases: TGTGCCACCAGTGACCCCACAGGGGACGGGCAATACGAGCAGTACTTC.

V is TRBV3-1 (or the pseudogene TRBV3-2) and J is TRBJ2-7, with TRBD2 matching 8 bases. The germline V gene encodes CDR1 LGHDT and CDR2 YNNKEL (reference sequence). With V trimmed by 5 bases and J by 3 bases, 12 bases remained unmatched. This CDR3 spans 16 amino acids. In DNA form, the CDR3 reads TGTGCCAGCAGCTACTCCTCGGGGGGGCCCAACTACGAGCAGTACTTC. Protein product: CASSYSSGGPNYEQYF.

V gene TRBV4-1 combines with J gene TRBJ1-5, with D maybe TRBD1 (5 bases). This CDR3 spans 16 amino acids. V was cut by 4 bases and J by 3 bases, with 16 bases left in between. Germline V gene sequence: CDR1 MGHRA, CDR2 YSYEKL. The CDR3 protein is CASSPQEAGFNQPQHF. CDR3 coding DNA: TGCGCCAGCAGCCCACAAGAGGCAGGGTTCAATCAGCCCCAGCATTTT.

In nucleotides, the CDR3 is TGCGCCAGCACCTCCGGGACTAGTTCTTCCTACGAGCAGTACTTC. Protein sequence: CASTSGTSSSYEQYF. J is TRBJ2-7 and V is TRBV5-1; 8 bases are shared with TRBD2. Unmatched junction bases numbered 9, after V lost 6 bases and J lost 1 base. Germline-derived CDR1 and CDR2 are SGHRS and YFSETQ. The CDR3 length is 15 residues.

This clone showed up just a few times. The chain combines TRBV10-3 with TRBJ2-7; 12 bases align to TRBD2. The trim removed 3 bases at V and 6 bases at J, leaving 6 bases unmatched. Germline-derived CDR1 and CDR2 are ENHRY and SYGVKD. This CDR3 is 15 amino acids long. The CDR3 is CAISDWSSGRGEQYF. The CDR3 nucleotides are TGTGCCATCAGTGATTGGTCTAGCGGGAGGGGCGAGCAGTACTTC.

The gene calls are TRBV23-1 and TRBJ1-5; 9 positions agree with TRBD1. TRBV23-1 is placed among ORFs of uncertain function. This CDR3 is 17 amino acids long. J lost 7 bases, V lost 4 bases, and 14 bases had no gene match. The CDR3 reads CASSRLPRDRAGQPQHF. As DNA, the CDR3 is TGCGCCAGCAGTCGCCTTCCTCGGGACAGGGCAGGCCAGCCCCAGCATTTT.

The chain carries TRBV7-3 and TRBJ2-1, with 8 bases that match TRBD2. This CDR3 has 14 residues. With 4 bases clipped from V and 6 bases from J, the junction kept 5 bases outside the gene matches. Germline V gives CDR1 SGHTA, CDR2 FQGTGA. DNA for the CDR3: TGTGCCAGCAGCTCCGCTAGCGGGCTCAATGAGCAGTTCTTC. Its translation: CASSSASGLNEQFF.

V and J are TRBV5-6 and TRBJ2-7; 13 bases fit TRBD2. Trimming took 4 bases from V and 7 from J; bases not matched to a gene: 11. The CDR3 extends over 16 amino acids. From germline, CDR1 is SGHDT and CDR2 YYEEEE. CDR3 in amino acids: CASSRAGLAGSREQYF. In DNA, the CDR3 is TGTGCCAGCAGCAGGGCGGGACTAGCGGGAAGCCGAGAGCAGTACTTC.

This chain links TRBV9 with TRBJ2-7, with 7 bases aligning to TRBD2. This CDR3 spans 13 amino acids. CDR1 and CDR2 from the germline V gene are SGDLS and YYNGEE. V gave up 1 base and J gave up 4 bases; unmatched junction bases: 2. The CDR3 region is CASSVNSGYEQYF. The CDR3, as DNA: TGTGCCAGCAGCGTAAATAGCGGGTACGAGCAGTACTTC.

The chain recombines TRBV14 with TRBJ1-1; TRBD1 matches at 8 bases. The germline CDR1 and CDR2 sequences are SGHDN and FVKESK. After removal of 3 bases from V and 3 bases from J, the junction contained 12 bases not matched to a gene. The CDR3 runs 17 residues. The CDR3 DNA is TGTGCCAGCAGCCATCGTGGTATCAGGGGGCGTCACACTGAAGCTTTCTTT. It codes for CASSHRGIRGRHTEAFF.

The J gene is TRBJ1-4, the V gene TRBV2; D remains ambiguous. The V end lost 0 bases, the J end lost 12 bases, and 8 bases lay between the germline ends. There are 12 residues in the CDR3. Germline V gene sequence: CDR1 SNHLY, CDR2 FYNNEI. For the CDR3, the DNA is TGTGCCAGCAGTGAAGCGCCGGCGGAACTGTTTTTT. This encodes CASSEAPAELFF.

The J gene is TRBJ1-4, the V gene TRBV30; 11 nucleotides align to TRBD1. This CDR3 has 14 amino acids. Per the germline V gene, CDR1 is GTSNPN and CDR2 is SVGIG (reference sequence). V was pared by 4 bases and J by 5 bases, with 3 bases of the junction left unmatched. CDR3 residues: CAWTGTGGNEKLFF. The CDR3 DNA sequence: TGTGCCTGGACAGGGACAGGGGGGAATGAAAAACTGTTTTTT.

The chain uses TRBV27 and TRBJ2-1; no reliable D call. In germline, CDR1 is MNHEY, CDR2 SMNVEV (reference sequence). The V end was cut by 5 bases, the J end by 0 bases, with 8 bases between. The CDR3 is 14 amino acids. Here the CDR3 reads CASSRSSSYNEQFF. Here the CDR3 DNA reads TGTGCCAGCAGTAGGAGTTCCTCCTACAATGAGCAGTTCTTC.

The gene calls are TRBV6-5 and TRBJ2-7, with no clear D. V gave up 6 bases and J gave up 4 bases, with 7 bases separating them. Germline values: CDR1 MNHEY, CDR2 SVGAGI. This CDR3 is 11 amino acids long. The DNA of the CDR3 is TGTGCCAGCAGGAACGGTTACGAGCAGTACTTC. It is translated as CASRNGYEQYF.

The CDR3 bases are TGTGCCAGCAGTCCCACAGTGAACACTGAAGCTTTCTTT. Its protein is CASSPTVNTEAFF. The genes are TRBV6-5 and TRBJ1-1; no reliable D call. Germline CDR1 MNHEY, CDR2 SVGAGI. There are 13 residues in the CDR3. V was clipped by 5 bases and J by 0 bases, with 7 bases between them.